What follows are 18 T cell receptor beta chains derived from one specimen sequenced in a study of T cell responses to AZD1222 COVID-19 vaccine. Libraries were prepared by immunoSEQ multiplex PCR; TCRdb keeps only in-frame clonotypes and omits some of them. The data contain roughly 120,000 clones, 70% to 90% of them singletons. Sequencing was performed on peripheral blood, taken on day 0 of MenACWY control vaccination. The source is an adult in good health.

The chain has TRBV4-2 and TRBJ1-4; the D gene is possibly TRBD1 (5 bases). V was shortened by 3 bases and J by 3 bases, with 14 bases between the two germline ends. The V gene's germline CDR1 is LGHNA and CDR2 YNFKEQ. CDR3 size: 16 residues. The CDR3 protein is CASSQAGTAPNEKLFF. The CDR3 bases are TGTGCCAGCAGCCAGGCCGGGACGGCACCTAATGAAAAACTGTTTTTT.

The gene calls are TRBV6-6 and TRBJ2-2; 9 bases fit TRBD1. CDR3 length equals 17 residues. CDR1 and CDR2 from the germline V gene are MNHNY and SVGAGI (reference sequence). Trimming at V came to 5 bases and at J to 4 bases, leaving 11 bases not matched to a gene. CDR3 in DNA: TGTGCCAGCAGTCCGAGGGTGGGACAGGGCTCCACCGGGGAGCTGTTTTTT. Translating it yields CASSPRVGQGSTGELFF.

The chain is built from TRBV19 and TRBJ2-2; TRBD2 aligns across 9 bases. Per the germline V gene, CDR1 is LNHDA and CDR2 is SQIVND (reference sequence). The CDR3 runs to 16 residues. The V and J ends lost 3 bases and 4 bases, in that order; junction bases with no gene match: 6. The CDR3 spells CASSISSGGGTGELFF. CDR3 sequence (DNA): TGTGCCAGTAGTATTAGTAGCGGGGGTGGCACCGGGGAGCTGTTTTTT.

The rearrangement joins TRBV6-2 or TRBV6-3 to TRBJ2-6; D is uncertain. The CDR3 has 16 amino acids. Germline loops: CDR1 MNHEY, CDR2 SVGEGT. V was cut by 3 bases and J by 0 bases, with 9 bases left in between. The DNA for the CDR3 is TGTGCCAGCAGTTATATCGGTGGCTCTGGGGCCAACGTCCTGACTTTC. Translated, it gives CASSYIGGSGANVLTF.

This clone was observed a handful of times. The CDR3, as DNA: TGTGCCAGCAGCCGTCTACCGGGACAGAACTACGAGCAGTACTTC. As protein: CASSRLPGQNYEQYF. The J gene is TRBJ2-7, the V gene TRBV2, with 7 bases that match TRBD1. The CDR3 runs to 15 residues. Germline V lookup: CDR1 SNHLY, CDR2 FYNNEI. Germline trimming cut 6 bases from V and 3 bases from J; bases unmatched to any gene: 11.

Comment on this clone: This specimen includes other DNA sequences encoding the same CDR3. This sequence joins TRBV5-6 and TRBJ1-6; D is uncertain. The CDR3 runs 17 residues. Germline V gene lookup returns CDR1 SGHDT and CDR2 YYEEEE. The germline V and J ends were trimmed by 4 bases and 1 base, with 15 bases remaining between them. The CDR3 spells CASSPGRAGSYNSPLHF. CDR3 bases: TGTGCCAGCAGCCCCGGCCGCGCGGGGTCCTATAATTCACCCCTCCACTTT. Combining the CDR3 with reference TRBV5-6 and TRBJ1-6 gives the whole variable domain DAGVTQSPTHLIKTRGQQVTLRCSPKSGHDTVSWYQQALGQGPQFIFQYYEEEERQRGNFPDRFSGHQFPNYSSELNVNALLLGDSALYLCASSPGRAGSYNSPLHFGNGTRLTVT.

The chain has TRBV30 and TRBJ1-2; D remains ambiguous. Trimming removed 0 bases at V and 1 base at J, with 9 bases between. CDR3 size: 14 residues. In germline, CDR1 is GTSNPN, CDR2 SVGIG (reference sequence). CDR3 in DNA: TGTGCCTGGAGTGTAGTGGCGGGTAACTATGGCTACACCTTC. It specifies CAWSVVAGNYGYTF.

This chain joins TRBV7-2 and TRBJ1-2; 11 bases line up with TRBD1. V lost 2 bases and J lost 4; bases outside the gene matches: 3. The CDR3 runs 15 residues. Germline CDR1 SGHTA, CDR2 FQGNSA. The CDR3 DNA follows: TGTGCCAGCAGCTTACGGGACAGGGGGTTCTATGGCTACACCTTC. Amino acid sequence: CASSLRDRGFYGYTF.

V and J are TRBV11-3 and TRBJ2-6; possible D gene TRBD2, 6 bases. V gave up 1 base and J gave up 12 bases, with 7 bases separating them. This CDR3 is 12 amino acids long. Germline CDR1 SGHNT, CDR2 YENEEA. This CDR3 is CASSLGGAVLTF. Here the CDR3 DNA reads TGTGCCAGCAGCTTAGGCGGGGCCGTCCTGACTTTC. Combining the CDR3 with reference TRBV11-3 and TRBJ2-6 gives the whole variable domain EAGVVQSPRYKIIEKKQPVAFWCNPISGHNTLYWYLQNLGQGPELLIRYENEEAVDDSQLPKDRFSAERLKGVDSTLKIQPAELGDSAVYLCASSLGGAVLTFGAGSRLTVL.

This chain joins TRBV12-5 and TRBJ2-7; the D is unclear. V was cut by 10 bases and J by 2 bases, with 12 bases left in between. Germline values: CDR1 LGHNT, CDR2 FRNRAP. The CDR3 is 12 amino acids. CDR3 loop: CAMMGFAYEQYF. CDR3 DNA: TGTGCTATGATGGGGTTTGCCTACGAGCAGTACTTC. Variable domain in full (rest from reference TRBV12-5 and TRBJ2-7): DARVTQTPRHKVTEMGQEVTMRCQPILGHNTVFWYRQTMMQGLELLAYFRNRAPLDDSGMPKDRFSAEMPDATLATLKIQPSEPRDSAVYFCAMMGFAYEQYFGPGTRLTVT.

The chain employs TRBV11-2 and TRBJ2-5; 8 positions agree with TRBD2. J gave up 4 bases and V 2 bases, and 9 bases lay outside the gene matches. Germline-derived CDR1 and CDR2 are SGHAT and FQNNGV. The CDR3 totals 16 residues. The CDR3: CASSLLTGGPGETQYF. DNA of the CDR3: TGTGCCAGCAGCTTATTGACGGGGGGGCCCGGAGAGACCCAGTACTTC.

The genes are TRBV7-2 and TRBJ1-6; D not resolved. Trimming removed 2 bases at V and 6 bases at J, with 8 bases between. The CDR3 runs to 14 residues. Germline V gives CDR1 SGHTA, CDR2 FQGNSA. The CDR3 sequence is CASSLKSLNSPLHF. DNA of the CDR3: TGTGCCAGCAGCTTAAAATCCCTTAATTCACCCCTCCACTTT. Together with reference TRBV7-2 and TRBJ1-6, the CDR3 gives the full variable domain: GAGVSQSPSNKVTEKGKDVELRCDPISGHTALYWYRQSLGQGLEFLIYFQGNSAPDKSGLPSDRFSAERTGGSVSTLTIQRTQQEDSAVYLCASSLKSLNSPLHFGNGTRLTVT.

The chain couples TRBV24-1 to TRBJ2-3; unclear D gene. The germline V gene encodes CDR1 KGHDR and CDR2 SFDVKD. The CDR3 is made up of 16 amino acids. The ends were cut back, 4 bases at V and 1 base at J, with 14 bases in the middle. The CDR3 loop is CATSDVRGEGTDTQYF. The CDR3 region has the DNA TGTGCCACCAGTGACGTCCGCGGCGAGGGCACAGATACGCAGTATTTT.

This sequence joins TRBV6-5 and TRBJ2-5; 7 bases fit TRBD1. Germline CDR1 reads MNHEY; CDR2 reads SVGAGI. This CDR3 is 13 amino acids long. V was pared by 5 bases and J by 3 bases, with 3 bases of the junction left unmatched. CDR3 loop: CASSRDREETQYF. The CDR3 nucleotides read TGTGCCAGCAGTCGTGACAGGGAAGAGACCCAGTACTTC.

V is TRBV24-1 and J is TRBJ2-5, with D perhaps TRBD1 or TRBD2 (5 bases each). The ends were cut back, 4 bases at V and 2 bases at J, with 10 bases in the middle. The V gene's germline CDR1 is KGHDR and CDR2 SFDVKD. This CDR3 is built from 14 residues. The CDR3 DNA is TGTGCCACCAGTGACCTGGGACGGCAAGAGACCCAGTACTTC. Protein product: CATSDLGRQETQYF.

This sequence joins TRBV4-1 and TRBJ2-7; 9 bases agree with TRBD1. The CDR3 totals 16 residues. The ends lost 3 bases at V and 2 bases at J; junction bases unmatched: 8. Germline loops: CDR1 MGHRA, CDR2 YSYEKL. The CDR3 here is CASSHQWTGAAYEQYF. The CDR3 nucleotides read TGCGCCAGCAGCCACCAATGGACAGGGGCGGCCTACGAGCAGTACTTC.

Regarding this clone: This CDR3 is also generated by other DNA sequences in the sample. V and J are TRBV15 and TRBJ1-1; D unresolved. V lost 3 bases to trimming and J lost 3 bases, with 11 bases between them. CDR3 size: 14 residues. Per germline, CDR1 LNHNV and CDR2 YYDKDF (reference sequence). The CDR3 reads CATSRAEGDTEAFF. The CDR3 DNA sequence: TGTGCCACCAGCAGGGCCGAGGGAGACACTGAAGCTTTCTTT.

The rearrangement joins TRBV5-5 to TRBJ2-2; maybe TRBD2 (6 bases). Between the trimmed V and J ends, which lost 0 bases and 6 bases, there was a span of 9 bases. CDR1 is SGHKS and CDR2 is YYEKEE in the germline V gene (reference sequence). The CDR3 sequence is 14 residues long. The CDR3 protein is CASSLEGGAGELFF. Here the CDR3 DNA reads TGTGCCAGCAGCTTGGAAGGAGGGGCCGGGGAGCTGTTTTTT.